One and the same sample provided the 18 T cell receptor beta chains below, sequenced in a study of siplizumab effects on memory and regulatory T cells. Repertoires were generated with immunoSEQ multiplex PCR, while TCRdb's copy carries only in-frame clones and drops some. The sample yields 9,500 to 11,000 clones, about 40% seen once. The mixed lymphocyte reaction cells were grown together in coculture at 37°C for over 5 days. No antigen has been assigned to these receptors. Sequencing input: CFSE-low (dividing) CD8+ T cells sorted from an allogeneic mixed lymphocyte reaction. These receptors all come from a human donor in good health; the cells came from an allogeneic mixed lymphocyte reaction.

This clone was seen more than once but under ten times. The chain has TRBV6-5 and TRBJ1-1, with D unresolved. V shed 8 bases and J shed 11 bases, with 12 bases lying between them. Germline V CDR1 and CDR2: MNHEY, SVGAGI. This CDR3 is built from 10 residues. CDR3: CASGPDDAFF. The CDR3 coding sequence is TGTGCCAGCGGCCCGGACGATGCTTTCTTT.

The rearrangement links TRBV6-5 to TRBJ2-7; 8 nucleotides line up with TRBD1. The CDR3 has 13 residues. Losses at the gene ends were 6 bases for V and 3 bases for J; bases not matched to a gene: 4. The germline V gene encodes CDR1 MNHEY and CDR2 SVGAGI. CDR3 loop: CASRRTGLYEQYF. The CDR3 DNA follows: TGTGCCAGCAGAAGGACAGGGCTCTACGAGCAGTACTTC.

The chain is built from TRBV4-3 and TRBJ2-3, with D uncertain. Deletions cut 1 base from V and 3 bases from J, with 5 bases between. The germline gives CDR1 LGHNA, CDR2 YSLEER. The CDR3 sequence is 13 residues long. The DNA of the CDR3 is TGCGCCAGCAGCCAAGTCCATACAGATACGCAGTATTTT. Its translation is CASSQVHTDTQYF.

Remarks on this clone: With a much larger clone just one base away, this may be a read error. The chain links TRBV19 to TRBJ1-1; D is ambiguous. CDR1 is LNHDA, CDR2 SQIVND, per germline (reference sequence). Trimming pared 1 base from V and 1 base from J, leaving 1 base between. The CDR3 loop spans 12 amino acids. The CDR3 bases are TGTGCCAGTAGTATAGGGAACACTGAAGCTTTCTTT. Translating gives CASSIGNTEAFF.

This chain connects TRBV27 to TRBJ1-5, with unresolved D. The ends were cut back, 1 base at V and 2 bases at J, with 12 bases in the middle. The CDR3 has 16 amino acids. Germline loops: CDR1 MNHEY, CDR2 SMNVEV (reference sequence). For the CDR3, the DNA is TGTGCCAGCAGTTTATATTGGGGAGCTGGCAATCAGCCCCAGCATTTT. Residues: CASSLYWGAGNQPQHF.

The chain is built from TRBV5-4 and TRBJ2-3; the match to TRBD2 covers 8 bases. Germline V gene sequence: CDR1 SGHNT, CDR2 YYREEE (reference sequence). The length of the CDR3 is 16 residues. The V segment lost 4 bases and the J segment 3 bases; nucleotides outside the gene matches: 10. DNA for the CDR3: TGTGCCAGCAGCCCGGCCGGAGCGGGGGTGACAGATACGCAGTATTTT. It encodes CASSPAGAGVTDTQYF.

The V gene is TRBV6-5, the J gene TRBJ2-5, with a possible D match to TRBD2 (7 bases). This CDR3 is 13 amino acids long. CDR1 is MNHEY and CDR2 is SVGAGI in the germline V gene. Trimming removed 3 bases at V and 11 bases at J, with 16 bases between. The CDR3: CASSYGGAEEQYF. CDR3 DNA: TGTGCCAGCAGTTATGGGGGGGCGGAAGAGCAGTACTTC.

The gene calls are TRBV19 and TRBJ2-2; 9 nucleotides agree with TRBD2. This CDR3 is 16 amino acids long. V lost 5 bases to trimming and J lost 2 bases; unmatched junction nucleotides: 6. Germline V lookup: CDR1 LNHDA, CDR2 SQIVND (reference sequence). The CDR3 DNA sequence: TGTGCCAGTAGTTCGCTAGCGGGAATAAACACCGGGGAGCTGTTTTTT. This gives the protein CASSSLAGINTGELFF.

The V gene is TRBV27, the J gene TRBJ1-2; possible D gene TRBD1, 6 bases. Germline V gene data show CDR1 as MNHEY and CDR2 as SMNVEV (reference sequence). This CDR3 comprises 13 residues. Trimming removed 6 bases from V and 3 bases from J, with 11 bases in between. CDR3 sequence: CASRPQGHYGYTF. The DNA of the CDR3 is TGTGCCAGCAGACCTCAGGGGCACTATGGCTACACCTTC.

Of note for this clone: One base separates it from a far larger clone, so it is likely a read error. In the same sample, other DNA sequences code for this CDR3. This chain uses TRBV6-5 with TRBJ2-2, with D possibly matching TRBD2 (5 bases). The CDR3 consists of 13 residues. CDR1 is MNHEY, CDR2 SVGAGI, per germline. CDR3 nucleotides: TGTGCCAGCAGTTACACCAACACCGGGGAACTGTTTTTT. Encoded protein: CASSYTNTGELFF.

The table lists this clone with a few counts. One base away lies a much larger clone, so this may be a sequencing read error. This specimen includes other DNA sequences encoding the same CDR3. V and J are TRBV4-3 and TRBJ2-1; 7 nucleotides line up with TRBD2. Per germline, CDR1 LGHNA and CDR2 YSLEER. V was pared by 0 bases and J by 7 bases, with 3 bases of the junction left unmatched. The CDR3 is 14 amino acids. CDR3 loop: CASSQDLGGNEQFF. The CDR3 DNA sequence: TGCGCCAGCAGCCAAGATCTGGGGGGGAATGAGCAGTTCTTC.

This chain uses TRBV6-5 with TRBJ2-7, with D possibly TRBD2 on 6 matching bases. CDR1 and CDR2 (germline): MNHEY, SVGAGI. V was clipped by 5 bases and J by 2 bases, with 13 bases between them. The CDR3 extends over 14 amino acids. The DNA for the CDR3 is TGTGCCAGCAGTCCCCGTTGGGGGGCCTACGAGCAGTACTTC. Amino acids: CASSPRWGAYEQYF.

This clone was picked up a small number of times. V and J are TRBV5-1 and TRBJ2-7, with 10 bases fitting TRBD1. The CDR3 sequence is 16 residues long. With 1 base clipped from V and 1 base from J, the junction kept 5 bases outside the gene matches. Germline CDR1 reads SGHRS; CDR2 reads YFSETQ. CDR3 nucleotides: TGCGCCAGCAGCTTGTCACCGGGACAGGGGTCCTACGAGCAGTACTTC. This codes for CASSLSPGQGSYEQYF.

This clone is labeled large (0.1 to 1%). The rearrangement joins TRBV7-9 to TRBJ1-1; D ambiguous. Germline values: CDR1 SEHNR, CDR2 FQNEAQ (reference sequence). The CDR3 has 12 amino acids. V was cut by 3 bases and J by 0 bases, with 2 bases left in between. CDR3 in amino acids: CASSFVNTEAFF. The CDR3 DNA sequence: TGTGCCAGCAGCTTCGTGAACACTGAAGCTTTCTTT.

This chain joins TRBV6-6 and TRBJ2-2, with D possibly TRBD2 on 7 matching bases. Germline loops: CDR1 MNHNY, CDR2 SVGAGI (reference sequence). This CDR3 has 14 amino acids. Trimming stripped 2 bases from V and 4 bases from J, with 8 bases between. The CDR3: CASSYRGGTGELFF. Written as DNA, the CDR3 is TGTGCCAGCAGTTACAGGGGGGGCACCGGGGAGCTGTTTTTT.

The chain is built from TRBV14 and TRBJ1-2; 8 nucleotides match TRBD1. The CDR3 covers 14 residues. Germline assignment: CDR1 SGHDN and CDR2 FVKESK. Unmatched junction bases numbered 9, after V lost 4 bases and J lost 8 bases. The CDR3 protein is CASSLSTGASGYTF. The CDR3 nucleotides read TGTGCCAGCAGCCTTTCGACAGGGGCGAGCGGCTACACCTTC.

This clone appeared once. V gene TRBV27 combines with J gene TRBJ2-2; D gene unclear. V was shortened by 6 bases and J by 0 bases, with 5 bases between the two germline ends. This CDR3 region has 13 residues. Germline loops: CDR1 MNHEY, CDR2 SMNVEV (reference sequence). The CDR3 protein is CASRLPNTGELFF. The CDR3 DNA is TGTGCCAGCAGGCTACCGAACACCGGGGAGCTGTTTTTT.

This clone turned up a few times. The chain couples TRBV19 to TRBJ1-1; the D gene is possibly TRBD1 (6 bases). Per germline, CDR1 LNHDA and CDR2 SQIVND (reference sequence). The CDR3 covers 18 residues. The V gene lost 7 bases and the J gene lost 0 bases, with 24 bases spanning the gap. The CDR3 is CASTPAMAQGRVNTEAFF. CDR3 nucleotides: TGTGCCAGTACCCCAGCCATGGCCCAGGGGCGGGTGAACACTGAAGCTTTCTTT.